The 23 T cell receptor beta chains below were found in one sample sequenced in a study of PD-L1 blockade in urothelial cancer. TCRdb's table, derived via immunoSEQ multiplex PCR, lists solely in-frame clones and lacks some. The data contain tens of thousands of clones, approximately 86% of them singletons. The source was PBMCs, collected around atezolizumab (anti-PD-L1) treatment. Receptors originate from a man aged 50-60 years with urothelial cancer.

The chain is built from TRBV5-1 and TRBJ1-3; 10 nucleotides match TRBD1. The CDR3 is 12 amino acids. V lost 7 bases and J lost 8; bases outside the gene matches: 3. Germline CDR1 is SGHRS and CDR2 is YFSETQ. The CDR3 DNA follows: TGCGCCAGCGGGGACAGGGGAGACACCATATATTTT. Translated, it gives CASGDRGDTIYF.

This rearrangement joins TRBV6-4 to TRBJ2-4; a possible D gene is TRBD2 (5 bases). The germline V and J ends were trimmed by 3 bases and 0 bases, with 12 bases remaining between them. The CDR3 totals 16 residues. The germline CDR1 and CDR2 sequences are MRHNA and SNTAGT. The CDR3 coding sequence is TGTGCCAGCAGTGATGTCCTAGCTTTAGCCAAAAACATTCAGTACTTC. Amino acid sequence: CASSDVLALAKNIQYF.

The rearrangement links TRBV5-6 to TRBJ2-7, with D maybe TRBD2 (5 bases). This CDR3 comprises 14 residues. V was pared by 6 bases and J by 6 bases, with 19 bases between. CDR1 and CDR2 (germline): SGHDT, YYEEEE. The CDR3 protein is CASTSAVGSLEQYF. The DNA of the CDR3 is TGTGCCAGCACGTCAGCGGTGGGGTCCCTCGAGCAGTACTTC.

The chain couples TRBV9 to TRBJ2-2, with D tentatively TRBD2 (6 bases). Germline V gives CDR1 SGDLS, CDR2 YYNGEE. The CDR3 has 12 residues. V was shortened by 4 bases and J by 8 bases, with 9 bases between the two germline ends. DNA for the CDR3: TGTGCCAGCAGCTCCGCGGGGGGGGAGCTGTTTTTT. Amino acid sequence: CASSSAGGELFF. Complete variable domain (other parts from reference TRBV9 and TRBJ2-2): DSGVTQTPKHLITATGQRVTLRCSPRSGDLSVYWYQQSLDQGLQFLIQYYNGEERAKGNILERFSAQQFPDLHSELNLSSLELGDSALYFCASSSAGGELFFGEGSRLTVL.

The chain has TRBV5-6 and TRBJ2-7; the D gene is possibly TRBD1 (5 bases). The CDR3 has 14 amino acids. The V and J ends lost 4 bases and 2 bases respectively, with 13 bases between them. Per the germline V gene, CDR1 is SGHDT and CDR2 is YYEEEE. CDR3 sequence reads: CASSLGSTAYEQYF. The CDR3 DNA follows: TGTGCCAGCAGCCTCGGGTCGACAGCCTACGAGCAGTACTTC. Supplemented by reference TRBV5-6 and TRBJ2-7, the full variable domain reads DAGVTQSPTHLIKTRGQQVTLRCSPKSGHDTVSWYQQALGQGPQFIFQYYEEEERQRGNFPDRFSGHQFPNYSSELNVNALLLGDSALYLCASSLGSTAYEQYFGPGTRLTVT.

The chain uses TRBV6-5 and TRBJ1-2; 8 bases line up with TRBD1. The junction had 7 bases not matched to a gene; V was cut back by 2 bases and J by 2 bases. The CDR3 contains 16 residues. The germline V gene has CDR1 MNHEY and CDR2 SVGAGI. Written as DNA, the CDR3 is TGTGCCAGCAGTTACGGACCGACAGGGGCCAACTATGGCTACACCTTC. Translated: CASSYGPTGANYGYTF.

The chain recombines TRBV7-2 with TRBJ2-7, with TRBD2 identical over 8 bases. The CDR3 runs 15 residues. V lost 5 bases and J lost 5; bases outside the gene matches: 11. In germline, CDR1 is SGHTA, CDR2 FQGNSA. The CDR3 DNA follows: TGTGCCAGCAGCCAGACTTCCGGGAGGGTCCACGAGCAGTACTTC. This gives the protein CASSQTSGRVHEQYF.

This clone was seen once. CDR3 amino acids: CAWSKGAYRQPQHF. For the CDR3, the DNA is TGTGCCTGGAGCAAGGGGGCGTATCGTCAGCCCCAGCATTTT. The J gene is TRBJ1-5, the V gene TRBV30; 7 positions match TRBD1. CDR1 is GTSNPN, CDR2 SVGIG, per germline (reference sequence). This CDR3 has 14 residues. Trimming took 3 bases from V and 6 from J; bases not matched to a gene: 8.

The sample holds a few counts of this clone. This chain uses TRBV6-4 with TRBJ2-3, with D possibly matching TRBD2 (5 bases). Trimming cost V 2 bases and J 2 bases, with 11 bases left between them. Germline CDR1 reads MRHNA; CDR2 reads SNTAGT. The CDR3 spans 15 residues. The CDR3, as DNA: TGTGCCAGCAGTGACGGTGAGGGAGACACAGATACGCAGTATTTT. Translating gives CASSDGEGDTDTQYF.

V and J are TRBV5-1 and TRBJ2-2; no definite D call. V was shortened by 3 bases and J by 7 bases, with 13 bases between the two germline ends. Germline CDR1 and CDR2: SGHRS and YFSETQ. This CDR3 has 14 amino acids. The CDR3 loop reads CASSWRGTGGELFF. CDR3 DNA sequence: TGCGCCAGCAGCTGGCGTGGAACGGGCGGGGAGCTGTTTTTT.

The gene calls are TRBV11-2 and TRBJ2-7; D perhaps matches TRBD2 (6 bases). The length of the CDR3 is 14 residues. Germline V CDR1 and CDR2: SGHAT, FQNNGV. The V end was cut by 8 bases, the J end by 1 base, with 15 bases between. The CDR3 nucleotides read TGTGCCAGCCGGACGGCGGGGTTGTCCTACGAGCAGTACTTC. Encoded protein: CASRTAGLSYEQYF.

This clone was recorded a few times. The chain carries TRBV14 and TRBJ1-4; 10 nucleotides align to TRBD1. CDR1 and CDR2 from the germline V gene are SGHDN and FVKESK. V trimming: 0 bases; J trimming: 8 bases; junction bases outside the gene matches: 6. The CDR3 length is 16 residues. This CDR3 reads CASSQDLGQGNEKLFF. The CDR3 DNA follows: TGTGCCAGCAGCCAAGATCTGGGACAGGGGAACGAAAAACTGTTTTTT. Drawing the rest from reference TRBV14 and TRBJ1-4, the complete variable domain is EAGVTQFPSHSVIEKGQTVTLRCDPISGHDNLYWYRRVMGKEIKFLLHFVKESKQDESGMPNNRFLAERTGGTYSTLKVQPAELEDSGVYFCASSQDLGQGNEKLFFGSGTQLSVL.

In regard to this clone: This sample also contains other DNA sequences that code for the same CDR3. The chain recombines TRBV6-1 with TRBJ2-5; 12 bases align to TRBD2. With V trimmed by 2 bases and J by 2 bases, 0 bases remained unmatched. The germline V gene encodes CDR1 MNHNS and CDR2 SASEGT. The CDR3 spans 15 residues. In nucleotides, the CDR3 is TGTGCCAGCAGTGAACTAGCGGGGGGGCAAGAGACCCAGTACTTC. The encoded protein is CASSELAGGQETQYF.

J is TRBJ1-3 and V is TRBV18; no reliable D call. The CDR3 runs to 16 residues. V was trimmed by 3 bases and J by 0 bases, leaving 12 bases between them. The germline gives CDR1 KGHSH, CDR2 LQKENI. CDR3 coding DNA: TGTGCCAGCTCACCCCGTACTACGCACTCTGGAAACACCATATATTTT. Protein product: CASSPRTTHSGNTIYF.

The CDR3 loop is CASSFTSGGLTDTQYF. The DNA for the CDR3 is TGTGCCAGCAGCTTTACTAGCGGGGGCCTCACAGATACGCAGTATTTT. This chain uses TRBV7-6 with TRBJ2-3; 11 bases line up with TRBD2. The V gene's germline CDR1 is SGHVS and CDR2 FNYEAQ. V trimming: 3 bases; J trimming: 2 bases; junction bases outside the gene matches: 4. The CDR3 has 16 residues.

The gene calls are TRBV11-2 and TRBJ2-1, with a possible D match to TRBD2 (6 bases). V lost 5 bases and J lost 9, with 14 bases in between. The CDR3 runs to 13 residues. Germline values: CDR1 SGHAT, CDR2 FQNNGV. The CDR3 loop reads CASSTGVTREQFF. The DNA of the CDR3 is TGTGCCAGCAGCACGGGGGTGACACGTGAGCAGTTCTTC.

The chain recombines TRBV9 with TRBJ2-5, with 7 nucleotides matching TRBD1. V shed 3 bases and J 6 bases; nucleotides not matched to a gene: 2. This CDR3 comprises 12 residues. Germline CDR1 reads SGDLS; CDR2 reads YYNGEE. The CDR3 DNA reads as TGTGCCAGCAGCGGGGACAGCCAGACCCAGTACTTC. Amino acid sequence: CASSGDSQTQYF.

This chain links TRBV7-9 with TRBJ1-6; D is possibly TRBD1 (5 bases). The CDR3 is 13 amino acids. Trimming cost V 11 bases and J 6 bases, with 14 bases left between them. In germline, CDR1 is SEHNR, CDR2 FQNEAQ (reference sequence). The chain's CDR3 is CAAGWTFNSPLHF. CDR3 sequence (DNA): TGTGCCGCAGGGTGGACCTTTAATTCACCCCTCCACTTT.

The chain employs TRBV12-2 and TRBJ2-7; the listed D gene, TRBD2, was not tested against the DNA. TRBV12-2 counts as a pseudogene. The CDR3 consists of 13 residues. The CDR3 nucleotides are TGTGCAAGTCGCTTAGAGAGGGCCTACGAGCAGTACTTC. It codes for CASRLERAYEQYF.

The chain is built from TRBV7-9 and TRBJ1-5; 10 bases are shared with TRBD1. V was clipped by 5 bases and J by 6 bases; unmatched bases: 13. CDR3 length: 17 residues. In germline, CDR1 is SEHNR, CDR2 FQNEAQ (reference sequence). CDR3 sequence (DNA): TGTGCCAGCAGCCCACTCACCGGGACAGGGGTCGGTCAGCCCCAGCATTTT. Translating it yields CASSPLTGTGVGQPQHF.

The CDR3 DNA follows: TGTGCCAGCAGTGAGCGAAGCTCCTACAATGAGCAGTTCTTC. Its translation is CASSERSSYNEQFF. The chain uses TRBV27 and TRBJ2-1; no firm D call. Germline V CDR1 and CDR2: MNHEY, SMNVEV (reference sequence). Deletions cut 5 bases from V and 0 bases from J, with 8 bases between. CDR3 length: 14 amino acids.

V and J are TRBV11-2 and TRBJ2-1; 12 nucleotides line up with TRBD2. CDR1 SGHAT and CDR2 FQNNGV come from the germline V gene. With V trimmed by 5 bases and J by 6 bases, 8 bases remained unmatched. The CDR3 sequence is 16 residues long. The CDR3 here is CASSGRTSGMGNEQFF. The DNA of the CDR3 is TGTGCCAGCAGCGGTCGGACTAGCGGGATGGGCAATGAGCAGTTCTTC.

J is TRBJ2-7 and V is TRBV4-3; 8 bases map to TRBD1. The CDR3 totals 14 residues. CDR1 and CDR2 (germline): LGHNA, YSLEER. The J segment lost 2 bases and the V segment lost 4 bases, leaving 4 bases of the junction unmatched. The CDR3 DNA reads TGCGCCAGCAGCCCCCGGACAGGGACCTACGAGCAGTACTTC. It yields the protein CASSPRTGTYEQYF.